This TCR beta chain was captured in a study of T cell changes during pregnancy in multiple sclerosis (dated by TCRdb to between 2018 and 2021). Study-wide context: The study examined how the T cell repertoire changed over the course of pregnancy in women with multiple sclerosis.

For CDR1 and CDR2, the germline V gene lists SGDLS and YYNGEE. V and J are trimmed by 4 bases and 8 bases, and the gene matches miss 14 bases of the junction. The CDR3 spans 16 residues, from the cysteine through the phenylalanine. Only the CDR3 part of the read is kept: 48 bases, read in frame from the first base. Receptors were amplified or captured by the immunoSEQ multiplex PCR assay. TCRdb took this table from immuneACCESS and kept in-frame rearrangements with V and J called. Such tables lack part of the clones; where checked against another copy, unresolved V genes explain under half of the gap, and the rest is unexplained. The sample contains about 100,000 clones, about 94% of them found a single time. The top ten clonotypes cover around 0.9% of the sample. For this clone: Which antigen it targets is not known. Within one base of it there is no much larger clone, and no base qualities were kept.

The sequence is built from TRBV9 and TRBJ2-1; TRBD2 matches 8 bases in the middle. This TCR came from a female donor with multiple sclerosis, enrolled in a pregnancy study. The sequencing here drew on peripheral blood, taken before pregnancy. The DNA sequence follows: TGTGCCAGCAGCTCTCTAAGCGGGAGAAGTGAGCATGAGCAGTTCTTC. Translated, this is CASSSLSGRSEHEQFF.